Following are 24 T cell receptor beta chains from one sample sequenced in a study of regulatory T cells in long-lasting Graves disease. Stated time point: newly diagnosed GD, antithyroid drugs for less than 3 months. Extracted PBMC RNA gave rise to the TCR library. Investigators prepared the TCR beta libraries by applying iRepertoire HTBI primers and Arm-PCR of CDR3 regions. TCRdb re-analysed the multiplex PCR reads in MiXCR, keeping a single row per CDR3 protein. In the table there are approximately 490,000 distinct CDR3 sequences, roughly 16% of which are singletons. The same specimen was also included in a second study, on T cells in Graves' hyperthyroidism and ophthalmopathy.

The sequences come from peripheral blood mononuclear cells (PBMCs), collected at new diagnosis, from a patient treated with antithyroid drugs. These receptors all stem from a man aged 40-49 years with Graves disease.

The V and J genes are TRBV6-1 and TRBJ2-1, with D maybe TRBD1 (6 bases). V lost 7 bases and J lost 12, with 19 bases in between. Per the germline V gene, CDR1 is MNHNS and CDR2 is SASEGT. CDR3 length equals 13 residues. The CDR3 nucleotides read TGTGCCAGCAACAACGGGGCTACAGGGTGGCAGTTCTTC. It encodes CASNNGATGWQFF.

This clonotype was detected many times. The genes are TRBV18 and TRBJ2-3, with 9 bases aligning to TRBD2. J gave up 1 base and V 3 bases, and 5 bases lay outside the gene matches. CDR3 size: 16 residues. Germline-derived CDR1 and CDR2 are KGHSH and LQKENI. CDR3 in amino acids: CASSPPASGGTDTQYF. CDR3 sequence (DNA): TGTGCCAGCTCACCTCCGGCTAGCGGGGGCACAGATACGCAGTATTTT.

In this sample, this clonotype turned up many times. CDR3 amino acids: CASRTSVEQYF. The CDR3 DNA follows: TGTGCCAGCAGGACCTCGGTCGAGCAGTACTTC. The V gene is TRBV28, the J gene TRBJ2-7; unclear D gene. Trimming left V 6 bases short and J 6 bases short, with 9 bases between. CDR1 and CDR2 (germline): MDHEN, SYDVKM. The CDR3 has 11 residues.

This clonotype occurred many times. J is TRBJ1-1 and V is TRBV20-1, with D uncertain. Looked up from germline, CDR1 is DFQATT and CDR2 is SNEGSKA (reference sequence). V dropped 6 bases and J dropped 1 base, with 12 bases sitting between them. CDR3 size: 13 residues. The CDR3: CSAFWGENTEAFF. CDR3 nucleotides: TGCAGTGCCTTCTGGGGTGAGAACACTGAAGCTTTCTTT.

There are many counts of this clonotype. One end of the junction does not line up with germline, which may come from a read error. The chain is built from TRBV5-1 and TRBJ2-3; TRBD2 agrees at 7 bases. Germline V lookup: CDR1 SGHRS, CDR2 YFSETQ. This CDR3 is built from 15 residues. CDR3 in amino acids: CASSINGRPTDTQYF. Here the CDR3 DNA reads TGTGCCAGCAGCATTAACGGGAGGCCCACAGATACGCAGTATTTT.

At least ten counts were recorded for this clonotype. V is TRBV6-1 and J is TRBJ1-1; D unresolved. The CDR3 runs to 15 residues. CDR1 and CDR2 from the germline V gene are MNHNS and SASEGT. Trimming pared 3 bases from V and 3 bases from J, leaving 14 bases between. This chain's CDR3 is CASSENQEGYTEAFF. CDR3 nucleotide sequence: TGTGCCAGCAGTGAGAACCAGGAAGGTTACACTGAAGCTTTCTTT.

The CDR3 protein is CASGLAEYNEQFF. In DNA form, the CDR3 reads TGTGCCAGCGGACTAGCGGAATACAATGAGCAGTTCTTC. The rearrangement uses TRBV2 and TRBJ2-1; 10 bases match TRBD2. The CDR3 is made up of 13 amino acids. Losses at the gene ends were 8 bases for V and 4 bases for J; bases not matched to a gene: 2. In germline, CDR1 is SNHLY, CDR2 FYNNEI. The variable domain in full, with the rest retrieved from reference TRBV2 and TRBJ2-1, is EPEVTQTPSHQVTQMGQEVILRCVPISNHLYFYWYRQILGQKVEFLVSFYNNEISEKSEIFDDQFSVERPDGSNFTLKIRSTKLEDSAMYFCASGLAEYNEQFFGPGTRLTVL.

This clonotype was observed a handful of times. This chain links TRBV4-2 with TRBJ2-7; 8 nucleotides match TRBD2. Germline CDR1 LGHNA, CDR2 YNFKEQ. J gave up 7 bases and V 1 base, and 6 bases lay outside the gene matches. The CDR3 runs to 14 residues. The CDR3 loop is CASSQGPGGWEQYF. CDR3 in DNA: TGTGCCAGCAGCCAAGGGCCGGGGGGGTGGGAGCAGTACTTC.

The chain has TRBV5-4 and TRBJ2-3; D might be TRBD2 (6 bases). CDR1 is SGHNT, CDR2 YYREEE, per germline (reference sequence). Trimming shortened V by 4 bases and J by 2 bases, and 17 bases separated the two germline ends. The CDR3 has 16 residues. The CDR3 loop reads CASSRPGGGYTDTQYF. The CDR3 region has the DNA TGTGCCAGCAGCCGTCCGGGCGGAGGGTACACAGATACGCAGTATTTT.

This clonotype appeared many times. V is TRBV28 and J is TRBJ2-7; TRBD2 aligns across 7 bases. Germline values: CDR1 MDHEN, CDR2 SYDVKM. The junction had 12 bases not matched to a gene; V was cut back by 3 bases and J by 4 bases. The CDR3 is made up of 16 amino acids. The CDR3 coding sequence is TGTGCCAGCAGTTTTGGTTCACCGGGACTATGGTACGAGCAGTACTTC. Translated: CASSFGSPGLWYEQYF.

This clonotype was observed many times. The chain uses TRBV30 and TRBJ2-1, with D possibly being TRBD2 (5 bases). Trimming cost V 0 bases and J 9 bases, with 12 bases left between them. Germline V gives CDR1 GTSNPN, CDR2 SVGIG (reference sequence). This CDR3 comprises 13 residues. The DNA for the CDR3 is TGTGCCTGGAGTGTTCGCGCGGCGGGTGAGCAGTTCTTC. This gives the protein CAWSVRAAGEQFF.

This clonotype was observed a few times. The chain joins TRBV6-4 to TRBJ2-7; TRBD2 matches at 8 bases. The V segment lost 6 bases and the J segment 4 bases; nucleotides outside the gene matches: 14. CDR1 and CDR2 (germline): MRHNA, SNTAGT. The CDR3 is 16 amino acids. This CDR3 is CASSSPQAGGAYEQYF. The CDR3 nucleotides read TGTGCCAGCAGCTCACCCCAGGCGGGAGGCGCTTACGAGCAGTACTTC.

Only a few counts were recorded for this clonotype. The rearrangement joins TRBV4-1 to TRBJ2-5; TRBD1 agrees at 7 bases. This CDR3 comprises 14 residues. V lost 8 bases and J lost 5; bases outside the gene matches: 11. Germline V gene lookup returns CDR1 MGHRA and CDR2 YSYEKL. In DNA form, the CDR3 reads TGCGCCAGCTCCCGAGGGGGACAGCGGGAGACCCAGTACTTC. It yields the protein CASSRGGQRETQYF.

Details on this clonotype: A much larger clone lies a single base off, so this may be a read error. The genes are TRBV12-3 or TRBV12-4 and TRBJ1-1; 7 nucleotides line up with TRBD1. The V segment lost 0 bases and the J segment 4 bases; nucleotides outside the gene matches: 5. This CDR3 contains 15 residues. CDR3 loop: CASSLADRLSTEAFF. DNA for the CDR3: TGTGCCAGCAGTTTAGCGGACAGGCTGAGCACTGAAGCTTTCTTT.

The table lists this clonotype with many counts. V usage is TRBV28 and J usage is TRBJ2-7, with D hard to call. Germline V gene data show CDR1 as MDHEN and CDR2 as SYDVKM. The CDR3 contains 12 residues. V was cut by 5 bases and J by 2 bases, with 7 bases left in between. CDR3 DNA sequence: TGTGCCAGCAGTCGGAGCGCCTACGAGCAGTACTTC. Translation gives CASSRSAYEQYF.

Ten or more counts support this clonotype. This chain joins TRBV20-1 and TRBJ2-3; TRBD2 matches at 7 bases. V trimming: 1 base; J trimming: 2 bases; junction bases outside the gene matches: 6. The CDR3 contains 15 residues. Germline assignment: CDR1 DFQATT and CDR2 SNEGSKA (reference sequence). CDR3 in DNA: TGCAGTGCTAGAGGGCTAGCGGAGGTCACAGATACGCAGTATTTT. Its translation is CSARGLAEVTDTQYF.

This sequence joins TRBV15 and TRBJ2-5; unclear D gene. Germline V gene data show CDR1 as LNHNV and CDR2 as YYDKDF (reference sequence). CDR3 size: 12 residues. V was cut by 0 bases and J by 5 bases, with 4 bases left in between. The CDR3 DNA sequence: TGTGCCACCAGCAGAGAGGGCGAGACCCAGTACTTC. Translated: CATSREGETQYF.

This clonotype was seen more than once but under ten times. The rearrangement links TRBV19 to TRBJ1-5; TRBD1 matches at 7 bases. Germline-derived CDR1 and CDR2 are LNHDA and SQIVND (reference sequence). There are 15 residues in the CDR3. V was clipped by 5 bases and J by 8 bases; unmatched bases: 12. The CDR3 reads CASSSSPGTVEPQHF. The CDR3 nucleotides are TGTGCCAGTAGTTCCTCCCCCGGGACAGTAGAGCCCCAGCATTTT.

The chain uses TRBV10-3 and TRBJ2-5, with D maybe TRBD2 (5 bases). Germline V gene data show CDR1 as ENHRY and CDR2 as SYGVKD. The germline V and J ends were trimmed by 5 bases and 7 bases, with 17 bases remaining between them. The CDR3 runs to 14 residues. CDR3 DNA: TGTGCCATCAGTCAAATGAGGGAAGTCGGGACCCAGTACTTC. Translated: CAISQMREVGTQYF.

This clonotype was recorded many times. The chain uses TRBV6-1 and TRBJ2-6; maybe TRBD1 (6 bases). Germline loops: CDR1 MNHNS, CDR2 SASEGT. The CDR3 consists of 15 residues. V lost 6 bases and J 1 base, leaving 10 bases between the germline ends. The CDR3 loop reads CASRNRVSGANVLTF. The CDR3 DNA reads TGTGCCAGCAGAAACAGGGTATCTGGGGCCAACGTCCTGACTTTC.

This clonotype was counted a few times. The chain links TRBV28 to TRBJ1-5, with 8 positions matching TRBD1. The germline CDR1 and CDR2 sequences are MDHEN and SYDVKM. The CDR3 has 15 residues. With 2 bases clipped from V and 1 base from J, the junction kept 1 base outside the gene matches. CDR3 coding DNA: TGTGCCAGCAGTTTAAGACAGGGGAGCAATCAGCCCCAGCATTTT. As protein: CASSLRQGSNQPQHF. Combining the CDR3 with reference TRBV28 and TRBJ1-5 gives the whole variable domain DVKVTQSSRYLVKRTGEKVFLECVQDMDHENMFWYRQDPGLGLRLIYFSYDVKMKEKGDIPEGYSVSREKKERFSLILESASTNQTSMYLCASSLRQGSNQPQHFGDGTRLSIL.

This clonotype appeared many times. This rearrangement joins TRBV20-1 to TRBJ1-1, with D possibly TRBD1 on 5 matching bases. Deletions cut 0 bases from V and 10 bases from J, with 15 bases between. Germline loops: CDR1 DFQATT, CDR2 SNEGSKA (reference sequence). This CDR3 is 13 amino acids long. The CDR3 region is CSARDQGSGGAFF. The CDR3 nucleotides read TGCAGTGCTAGAGATCAAGGGTCCGGGGGAGCTTTCTTT.

The V gene is TRBV6-1, the J gene TRBJ1-5; no reliable D call. Germline loops: CDR1 MNHNS, CDR2 SASEGT. The V and J ends lost 8 bases and 4 bases respectively, with 6 bases between them. The CDR3 is 11 residues long. The CDR3 coding sequence is TGTGCCAGCCTCGGGAATCAGCCCCAGCATTTT. The encoded protein is CASLGNQPQHF.

This clonotype was found many times. This chain links TRBV3-1 with TRBJ2-1, with D possibly TRBD2 on 5 matching bases. Trimming cost V 4 bases and J 6 bases, with 10 bases left between them. The CDR3 totals 13 residues. CDR1 is LGHDT, CDR2 YNNKEL, per germline (reference sequence). CDR3 protein: CASSRPSTNEQFF. The CDR3 DNA reads as TGTGCCAGCAGCCGTCCTAGCACCAATGAGCAGTTCTTC.